This T cell receptor beta chain derives from a study of T cells in Graves' hyperthyroidism and ophthalmopathy. This clonotype was detected ten times or more. The investigators amplified TCR beta CDR3 regions from RNA transcripts. First-round RT-PCR with HTBI primers amplified the TCR CDR3 region. MiXCR, run by TCRdb on the multiplex PCR reads, gives a single entry per CDR3 protein. Found here are 640,000 or so distinct CDR3 sequences, roughly 15% of them singletons; the top ten hold about 3.9%. The TCR comes from a woman aged 40 to 50 with Graves' ophthalmopathy. What was sequenced was blood.

The CDR3 is CATSEGTNGNQPQHF. Written as DNA, the CDR3 is TGTGCCACCAGTGAAGGGACAAACGGGAATCAGCCCCAGCATTTT. The chain employs TRBV24-1 and TRBJ1-5, with a possible D match to TRBD1 (6 bases). Germline CDR1 reads KGHDR; CDR2 reads SFDVKD. Trimming shortened V by 4 bases and J by 4 bases, and 13 bases separated the two germline ends. The CDR3 has 15 amino acids.